This T cell receptor beta chain comes out of a study of T-cell memory formation after mild COVID-19 (dated by TCRdb to the early 2020s). At the level of the whole study: TCR sequence clusters from the two donors were found to be largely donor specific. In a couple of donors, T-cell clones that expanded and contracted after mild COVID-19 were tracked by sequencing TCRalpha and TCRbeta repertoires over time. The cohort was made up of two young adult volunteers, one female and one male, who were previously healthy. Overall study outcomes, separate from this receptor: Whether the second-wave clones peaking on day 37 were SARS-CoV-2 specific was not confirmed. Contracting CD4+ clones appeared mostly in the CM and EM memory subsets, whereas CD8+ clones were enriched in EMRA. Only a couple of mild cases were covered by the study, and larger cohorts that include severe cases with pre-infection samples were considered necessary. Clones that contracted from day 15 to 85 showed balanced CD4/CD8 phenotypes, whereas a second wave of clones that expanded from day 15 to 37 leaned towards CD4+. Some responding clones were detected in pre-infection memory, which suggested that pre-existing cross-reactive memory T cells had joined the SARS-CoV-2 response.

Ficoll-Paque density gradient centrifugation was used to isolate PBMCs. Per the germline V gene (reference sequence), SEHNR is the CDR1 and FQNEAQ is the CDR2. The CDR3 runs 17 residues from the cysteine to the phenylalanine. Just CDR3 DNA is preserved here, 51 bases in frame from base 1. Germline trimming amounts to 4 bases on V and 4 bases on J, with 13 as the count of junction bases outside the gene matches. The instrument given in TCRdb is Illumina NovaSeq 6000. TCRalpha and TCRbeta cDNA libraries were constructed by 5'RACE with constant-segment primers, with sample barcodes and unique molecular identifiers being introduced. Trizol reagent was used to extract RNA from every sample. Libraries were amplified in two PCR steps, with a second sample barcode and Illumina TruSeq adapters added in the second step. Sequencing of libraries was performed on an Illumina NovaSeq with 2 x 150 bp paired-end reads. Concerning the study's data processing: Reads were demultiplexed and collapsed into UMI-guided consensus sequences with migec v1.2.7. Using mixcr v2.1.11, the UMI consensuses were aligned to TRA and TRB V and J templates and assembled into clonotypes. Clonotypes were classified as expanded or contracted when called significant by both edgeR and NoisET, with noise models trained on biological replicates. edgeR calls used a false discovery rate-adjusted p below 0.01 and a log2 fold-change threshold of 1. As an exploratory analysis of dynamics, max-normalized trajectories of the 1000 most abundant clonotypes were examined by PCA with hierarchical clustering. Separately sequenced CD4+ and CD8+ repertoires were used to assign a CD4 or CD8 phenotype to each responding clone. TCRdb ran its own pipeline on the public reads, namely fastp trimming at Q25 and MiXCR clone calling, and kept in-frame beta chains. Records with the same CDR3 protein are collapsed into one entry carrying the most frequent genes and DNA. TCRdb, not the original authors, processed these V and J calls. This sample holds 450,000 to 650,000 distinct CDR3 sequences; roughly 22% were observed only once. The top ten clones comprise around 12% of the sample.

This clonotype was seen more than once but under ten times. Its antigen has not been determined. No much larger clone exists at a distance of one base, and base qualities are not known. What was sequenced was PBMCs or a T cell subset sorted from them (not recorded which). This clonotype was sampled from an adult woman who had mild COVID-19 (a few samples of this study predate the infection). The sample titles of this study are shuffled in the database, so cell type and time point are left out; the donor was told from shared clones. The V and J segments used are TRBV7-9 and TRBJ1-2, with 9 middle bases fitting TRBD1. The DNA reads as follows: TGTGCCAGCAGCTGGCCGGGACAGGGTGGACCGGCCTATGGCTACACCTTC. The translation is CASSWPGQGGPAYGYTF.